This entry lists 32 T cell receptor beta chains sequenced from one sample in a study of cytomegalovirus exposure and HLA in healthy donors. With 60 Vbeta and 13 Jbeta primers, the PCR was carried out. Using immunoSEQ multiplex PCR, the repertoire was profiled, and TCRdb retains in-frame clones only, with some absent. The sample comprises 90,000 to 120,000 clones, more than 65% of which are singletons, and about 2.3% rests with the top ten. Sequencing input: PBMCs. The receptors derive from a man aged 25 to 40 in good health and CMV-seronegative.

The genes are TRBV6-4 and TRBJ2-1; D is undetermined. Germline V gene lookup returns CDR1 MRHNA and CDR2 SNTAGT. Trimming shortened V by 4 bases and J by 8 bases, and 15 bases separated the two germline ends. The CDR3 runs to 14 residues. CDR3 bases: TGTGCCAGCAGTGGACCAGCAGTGAGCGATGAGCAGTTCTTC. As protein: CASSGPAVSDEQFF.

The table lists this clone with a few counts. The CDR3 sequence is CAWSAGTINTEAFF. The CDR3 DNA follows: TGTGCCTGGAGTGCCGGGACTATCAACACTGAAGCTTTCTTT. This chain joins TRBV30 and TRBJ1-1, with D possibly TRBD1 on 5 matching bases. The V end lost 1 base, the J end lost 2 bases, and 11 bases lay between the germline ends. Looked up from germline, CDR1 is GTSNPN and CDR2 is SVGIG (reference sequence). The CDR3 runs 14 residues.

The J gene is TRBJ2-7, the V gene TRBV6-5, with D maybe TRBD1 (6 bases). Germline CDR1 is MNHEY and CDR2 is SVGAGI. The V and J ends lost 0 bases and 3 bases respectively, with 9 bases between them. The CDR3 is 14 residues long. CDR3 in amino acids: CASSYSRDNYEQYF. CDR3 nucleotides: TGTGCCAGCAGTTACTCTAGGGACAACTACGAGCAGTACTTC.

J is TRBJ2-7 and V is TRBV9; 14 positions agree with TRBD2. Unmatched junction bases numbered 4, after V lost 4 bases and J lost 1 base. CDR3 size: 16 residues. Germline V gene lookup returns CDR1 SGDLS and CDR2 YYNGEE. This chain's CDR3 is CASSPGLAGGSYEQYF. The CDR3 coding sequence is TGTGCCAGCAGCCCCGGACTAGCGGGGGGTTCCTACGAGCAGTACTTC.

The rearrangement joins TRBV18 to TRBJ1-5; D is possibly TRBD1 (6 bases). CDR3 length: 13 residues. The germline gives CDR1 KGHSH, CDR2 LQKENI. Between the trimmed V and J ends, which lost 3 bases and 5 bases, there was a span of 8 bases. This CDR3 reads CASSPAGDQPQHF. The CDR3 nucleotides read TGTGCCAGCTCACCGGCAGGGGATCAGCCCCAGCATTTT.

The chain employs TRBV27 and TRBJ2-3; TRBD1 is a possible D gene (6 bases). The CDR3 is 14 residues long. The V and J ends lost 3 bases and 1 base respectively, with 8 bases between them. CDR1 is MNHEY, CDR2 SMNVEV, per germline (reference sequence). The CDR3 DNA follows: TGTGCCAGCAGTTTGACAGGCCGCACAGATACGCAGTATTTT. Residues: CASSLTGRTDTQYF.

The gene calls are TRBV10-3 and TRBJ2-7, with 8 bases that match TRBD2. From germline, CDR1 is ENHRY and CDR2 SYGVKD. CDR3 length equals 15 residues. Trimming took 0 bases from V and 2 from J; bases not matched to a gene: 3. This chain's CDR3 is CAISESSSGPYEQYF. The CDR3, as DNA: TGTGCCATCAGTGAGTCGTCTAGCGGGCCCTACGAGCAGTACTTC.

This clone was counted only a few times. The chain is built from TRBV21-1 and TRBJ1-1; TRBD1, the table's D call, lacks a check against the DNA. TRBV21-1 is described as a pseudogene. This CDR3 region has 15 residues. CDR3 region: CASSKEGRGLGEAFF. CDR3 in DNA: TGTGCCAGCAGCAAAGAAGGCAGGGGGCTGGGTGAAGCTTTCTTT.

V gene TRBV11-1 combines with J gene TRBJ1-5; no firm D call. Germline V lookup: CDR1 SGHAT, CDR2 FQDESV (reference sequence). V dropped 1 base and J dropped 8 bases, with 9 bases sitting between them. The CDR3 covers 13 residues. CDR3 in amino acids: CASSLVPGEPQHF. The CDR3 DNA sequence: TGTGCCAGCAGCTTAGTTCCCGGAGAGCCCCAGCATTTT.

The chain uses TRBV7-9 and TRBJ1-1, with D possibly TRBD1 on 6 matching bases. The CDR3 runs 12 residues. Germline V gene sequence: CDR1 SEHNR, CDR2 FQNEAQ (reference sequence). Trimming removed 5 bases from V and 8 bases from J, with 12 bases in between. The CDR3 protein is CASSDGGGEAFF. The CDR3 DNA sequence: TGTGCCAGCAGCGATGGGGGGGGCGAAGCTTTCTTT.

The V gene is TRBV9, the J gene TRBJ2-7, with TRBD2 as a possible D gene (6 bases). CDR3 size: 13 residues. V was clipped by 4 bases and J by 3 bases, with 11 bases between them. Germline CDR1 is SGDLS and CDR2 is YYNGEE. The CDR3 reads CASSPGVHYEQYF. The CDR3 region has the DNA TGTGCCAGCAGCCCGGGGGTACACTACGAGCAGTACTTC.

The rearrangement links TRBV5-1 to TRBJ2-7; a possible D gene is TRBD2 (6 bases). V shed 0 bases and J shed 3 bases, with 13 bases lying between them. The germline V gene encodes CDR1 SGHRS and CDR2 YFSETQ. This CDR3 is built from 15 residues. CDR3 sequence: CASSLDGSPFYEQYF. For the CDR3, the DNA is TGCGCCAGCAGCTTGGACGGGAGCCCCTTCTACGAGCAGTACTTC.

V gene TRBV30 combines with J gene TRBJ2-3; the D gene is possibly TRBD2 (7 bases). CDR1 is GTSNPN and CDR2 is SVGIG in the germline V gene (reference sequence). The CDR3 is 17 residues long. V dropped 2 bases and J dropped 1 base, with 19 bases sitting between them. Here the CDR3 reads CAWSQWGGLAGTDTQYF. The CDR3 bases are TGTGCCTGGAGTCAGTGGGGGGGCCTAGCGGGCACAGATACGCAGTATTTT.

V is TRBV5-6 and J is TRBJ1-6; D possibly corresponds to TRBD1 (6 bases). V was trimmed by 2 bases and J by 11 bases, leaving 8 bases between them. The CDR3 loop spans 12 amino acids. The germline V gene encodes CDR1 SGHDT and CDR2 YYEEEE. The DNA of the CDR3 is TGTGCCAGCAGCTTACAGGGCACACCCCTCCACTTT. Translating gives CASSLQGTPLHF.

This clone showed up just once. The J gene is TRBJ1-5, the V gene TRBV28; 7 bases line up with TRBD1. The CDR3 is made up of 14 amino acids. CDR1 is MDHEN and CDR2 is SYDVKM in the germline V gene. Losses at the gene ends were 6 bases for V and 6 bases for J; bases not matched to a gene: 8. The CDR3 spells CASRPGQVGQPQHF. The DNA for the CDR3 is TGTGCCAGCAGGCCCGGACAGGTAGGTCAGCCCCAGCATTTT.

The V and J genes are TRBV15 and TRBJ2-4; 15 bases line up with TRBD2. V was clipped by 5 bases and J by 0 bases; unmatched bases: 11. Germline V gene lookup returns CDR1 LNHNV and CDR2 YYDKDF (reference sequence). CDR3 size: 20 residues. In DNA form, the CDR3 reads TGTGCCACCAGCTCTCCGGGACTAGCGGGGGGTAGTCTAGCCAAAAACATTCAGTACTTC. Its translation: CATSSPGLAGGSLAKNIQYF.

The chain combines TRBV18 with TRBJ1-5; 9 bases align to TRBD1. CDR1 and CDR2 (germline): KGHSH, LQKENI. The CDR3 runs to 15 residues. Trimming at V came to 3 bases and at J to 6 bases, leaving 6 bases not matched to a gene. Here the CDR3 reads CASSPPGTGTQPQHF. The CDR3, as DNA: TGTGCCAGCTCACCTCCCGGGACAGGGACTCAGCCCCAGCATTTT.

This chain links TRBV7-9 with TRBJ2-5, with a possible D match to TRBD2 (6 bases). The CDR3 extends over 14 amino acids. V shed 3 bases and J shed 5 bases, with 13 bases lying between them. CDR1 is SEHNR, CDR2 FQNEAQ, per germline (reference sequence). The CDR3 coding sequence is TGTGCCAGCAGCTTCGGAGGGGCACGGGAGACCCAGTACTTC. This encodes CASSFGGARETQYF.

V usage is TRBV10-3 and J usage is TRBJ1-2, with TRBD1 matching over 7 bases. There are 14 residues in the CDR3. V dropped 6 bases and J dropped 2; count of bases not matched to a gene: 6. Germline CDR1 and CDR2: ENHRY and SYGVKD. CDR3 nucleotides: TGTGCCATCAGCCAACAGGGGCCCAACTATGGCTACACCTTC. Translating gives CAISQQGPNYGYTF.

V usage is TRBV5-4 and J usage is TRBJ1-2; no clear D gene. Looked up from germline, CDR1 is SGHNT and CDR2 is YYREEE (reference sequence). The CDR3 totals 14 residues. Trimming removed 1 base from V and 5 bases from J, with 12 bases in between. The CDR3 here is CASSLRPRLYGYTF. The CDR3, as DNA: TGTGCCAGCAGCTTGCGGCCGAGACTTTATGGCTACACCTTC. The whole variable domain, remainder taken from reference TRBV5-4 and TRBJ1-2, is ETGVTQSPTHLIKTRGQQVTLRCSSQSGHNTVSWYQQALGQGPQFIFQYYREEENGRGNFPPRFSGLQFPNYSSELNVNALELDDSALYLCASSLRPRLYGYTFGSGTRLTVV.

The rearrangement joins TRBV4-2 to TRBJ2-2; 9 bases line up with TRBD2. Germline V CDR1 and CDR2: LGHNA, YNFKEQ. V was clipped by 1 base and J by 7 bases; unmatched bases: 13. The CDR3 sequence is 18 residues long. For the CDR3, the DNA is TGTGCCAGCAGCCAAGGACCGATTCTAGCGGGACGTTTCGGGGAGCTGTTTTTT. Translated, it gives CASSQGPILAGRFGELFF.

J is TRBJ2-7 and V is TRBV6-5; TRBD2 might be the D (5 bases). Deletions cut 6 bases from V and 6 bases from J, with 12 bases between. Germline CDR1 is MNHEY and CDR2 is SVGAGI. There are 12 residues in the CDR3. CDR3 in DNA: TGTGCCAGCAGCGCGACCGGGATCGAGCAGTACTTC. Translation gives CASSATGIEQYF.

This clone was detected only a few times. The chain couples TRBV11-2 to TRBJ2-7, with D perhaps TRBD1 (7 bases). The CDR3 spans 13 residues. Trimming removed 5 bases at V and 3 bases at J, with 11 bases between. Germline V gene sequence: CDR1 SGHAT, CDR2 FQNNGV. CDR3 sequence: CASSAGQSYEQYF. The CDR3 DNA is TGTGCCAGCAGCGCGGGACAGAGCTACGAGCAGTACTTC.

The chain employs TRBV7-6 and TRBJ2-7; D possibly corresponds to TRBD1 (6 bases). V was shortened by 5 bases and J by 4 bases, with 12 bases between the two germline ends. The CDR3 contains 13 residues. The germline V gene has CDR1 SGHVS and CDR2 FNYEAQ. CDR3 bases: TGTGCCAGCAGCCCCACAGGGTTGTACGAGCAGTACTTC. This codes for CASSPTGLYEQYF. The full variable domain, completed using reference TRBV7-6 and TRBJ2-7, is GAGVSQSPRYKVTKRGQDVALRCDPISGHVSLYWYRQALGQGPEFLTYFNYEAQQDKSGLPNDRFSAERPEGSISTLTIQRTEQRDSAMYRCASSPTGLYEQYFGPGTRLTVT.

This chain links TRBV15 with TRBJ1-4, with a possible D match to TRBD1 (5 bases). The germline CDR1 and CDR2 sequences are LNHNV and YYDKDF (reference sequence). The CDR3 has 12 residues. V lost 8 bases, J lost 8 bases, and 12 bases lay in between. The CDR3 loop is CATAGAREKLFF. CDR3 DNA sequence: TGTGCCACCGCTGGGGCGCGCGAAAAACTGTTTTTT.

This clone was seen only once. The gene calls are TRBV27 and TRBJ2-5; TRBD2 matches at 7 bases. The V gene's germline CDR1 is MNHEY and CDR2 SMNVEV (reference sequence). The CDR3 is 15 residues long. The J segment lost 4 bases and the V segment lost 7 bases, leaving 12 bases of the junction unmatched. Here the CDR3 DNA reads TGTGCCAGCATGGGGGAGGGGCCACCGGCAGAGACCCAGTACTTC. It encodes CASMGEGPPAETQYF.

V gene TRBV30 combines with J gene TRBJ1-2; D may be TRBD1 (5 bases). CDR3 length equals 16 residues. The germline gives CDR1 GTSNPN, CDR2 SVGIG (reference sequence). V gave up 1 base and J gave up 3 bases, with 18 bases separating them. The CDR3 here is CAWSGQTVFTDYGYTF. DNA of the CDR3: TGTGCCTGGAGTGGCCAGACAGTCTTTACGGACTATGGCTACACCTTC.

The rearrangement links TRBV6-1 to TRBJ2-3, with D perhaps TRBD2 (5 bases). Deletions cut 7 bases from V and 3 bases from J, with 11 bases between. There are 13 residues in the CDR3. CDR1 is MNHNS, CDR2 SASEGT, per germline. CDR3 region: CASTEGLTDTQYF. In DNA form, the CDR3 reads TGTGCCAGCACTGAGGGCCTGACAGATACGCAGTATTTT.

The chain couples TRBV4-1 to TRBJ2-7, with 8 positions matching TRBD2. Trimming cost V 1 base and J 0 bases; bases outside gene matches: 5. Germline V gene sequence: CDR1 MGHRA, CDR2 YSYEKL. The CDR3 consists of 16 residues. The CDR3 DNA reads TGCGCCAGCAGCCAAGTCAGCGGGAGTCTCTCCTACGAGCAGTACTTC. Translated: CASSQVSGSLSYEQYF.

The V and J genes are TRBV5-1 and TRBJ2-7; a weak D match, TRBD2 (6 bases). V lost 2 bases and J lost 3, with 18 bases in between. Germline loops: CDR1 SGHRS, CDR2 YFSETQ. This CDR3 comprises 16 residues. Written as DNA, the CDR3 is TGCGCCAGCAGCTTTAGGGCCTCGGCGGGAATCTACGAGCAGTACTTC. Translating gives CASSFRASAGIYEQYF.

Points on this clone: Other DNA sequences of this sample code for an identical CDR3. The V and J genes are TRBV7-6 and TRBJ2-5; the match to TRBD2 covers 7 bases. V trimming: 5 bases; J trimming: 5 bases; junction bases outside the gene matches: 11. The CDR3 loop spans 15 amino acids. Germline-derived CDR1 and CDR2 are SGHVS and FNYEAQ. CDR3 sequence (DNA): TGTGCCAGCAGCCTGGCGCGGGGGATAGAGGAGACCCAGTACTTC. The encoded protein is CASSLARGIEETQYF.

The chain recombines TRBV13 with TRBJ2-3; 8 bases are a match to TRBD2. The CDR3 runs 15 residues. Germline V gene lookup returns CDR1 PRHDT and CDR2 FYEKMQ (reference sequence). J was trimmed by 4 bases and V by 2 bases; bases with no gene match: 5. The CDR3 nucleotides are TGTGCCAGCAGCTTAAGGCTAGCGGGCGCAGATACGCAGTATTTT. Translating gives CASSLRLAGADTQYF.